This T cell receptor (beta chain) was recovered during a study of T cells in Graves' hyperthyroidism and ophthalmopathy. On the study more broadly: Peripheral blood was collected at initial diagnosis, before any treatment. Overall study findings and caveats: Patients with ophthalmopathy were separated from those with stable hyperthyroidism by a 13 V-J model.

RNA transcripts served as the template for amplifying TCR beta CDR3 regions. HTBI primers were employed in a first-round RT-PCR of the TCR CDR3. MiXCR was run by TCRdb on the multiplex PCR reads, yielding one entry per CDR3 protein. The sample comprises fewer than 850,000 distinct CDR3 sequences, 17% of which are singletons, and around 15% rests with the top ten. This clonotype was seen repeatedly, ten times or more. Its target is unknown. Diagnostic decisions used clinical symptoms, serum thyroxine and TRAb, thyroid ultrasound and orbital computed tomography. The source material was blood. The clonotype was recovered from a man aged 50 to 60 with Graves' hyperthyroidism.

The DNA for the CDR3 is TGCAGTAGCGACCCTTCCTCCTACGAGCAGTACTTC. Translated, it gives CSSDPSSYEQYF. The rearrangement uses TRBV20-1 and TRBJ2-7; D unclear. The CDR3 covers 12 residues. Germline assignment: CDR1 DFQATT and CDR2 SNEGSKA (reference sequence). Trimming left V 8 bases short and J 0 bases short, with 11 bases between.